Shown below are 8 T cell receptor beta chains from a single sample sequenced in a study of shared clonotypes between healthy human individuals. Data came from immunoSEQ multiplex PCR; TCRdb stores just in-frame clones and leaves some out. The sample consists of 550,000 to 700,000 clones, around 73% of them appearing once. Sample: memory CD4+ T cells sorted from blood. Subset noted: CD45RA-negative fraction. Receptor source: a woman aged 30 to 39 in good health.

This clone came up many times. CDR3 sequence reads: CASKRTGWDTEAFF. DNA of the CDR3: TGTGCCAGCAAACGGACAGGGTGGGACACTGAAGCTTTCTTT. This chain uses TRBV6-1 with TRBJ1-1; 8 bases match TRBD1. With V trimmed by 7 bases and J by 3 bases, 7 bases remained unmatched. The CDR3 spans 14 residues. From germline, CDR1 is MNHNS and CDR2 SASEGT.

The rearrangement uses TRBV7-2 and TRBJ2-7; TRBD1 matches at 8 bases. The CDR3 covers 15 residues. V shed 5 bases and J 5 bases; nucleotides not matched to a gene: 11. Germline values: CDR1 SGHTA, CDR2 FQGNSA. The CDR3 loop reads CASSSGQGTKNEQYF. The CDR3 region has the DNA TGTGCCAGCAGCAGCGGACAGGGAACAAAAAACGAGCAGTACTTC.

The rearrangement joins TRBV5-1 to TRBJ2-5, with no clear D. Germline assignment: CDR1 SGHRS and CDR2 YFSETQ. V dropped 3 bases and J dropped 1 base, with 4 bases sitting between them. The CDR3 sequence is 12 residues long. The CDR3 loop is CASSYPQETQYF. The CDR3 nucleotides read TGCGCCAGCAGCTACCCCCAAGAGACCCAGTACTTC.

This chain joins TRBV28 and TRBJ2-7; 9 bases are a match to TRBD1. CDR1 MDHEN and CDR2 SYDVKM come from the germline V gene. The ends lost 6 bases at V and 0 bases at J; junction bases unmatched: 6. This CDR3 is built from 15 residues. CDR3 loop: CASRLRDRASYEQYF. In nucleotides, the CDR3 is TGTGCCAGCAGACTTCGGGACAGGGCCTCCTACGAGCAGTACTTC.

V is TRBV19 and J is TRBJ2-2; no definite D call. The CDR3 contains 14 residues. Germline V gene lookup returns CDR1 LNHDA and CDR2 SQIVND (reference sequence). Trimming pared 2 bases from V and 1 base from J, leaving 5 bases between. CDR3 amino acids: CASSIYWNTGELFF. CDR3 in DNA: TGTGCCAGTAGTATATATTGGAACACCGGGGAGCTGTTTTTT.

This chain uses TRBV29-1 with TRBJ2-3, with 9 bases lining up with TRBD2. V shed 3 bases, J shed 3 bases, and the junction held 7 bases outside the gene matches. Germline-derived CDR1 and CDR2 are SQVTM and ANQGSEA. The CDR3 spans 15 residues. The CDR3 DNA sequence: TGCAGCGTTGACGAGGGACTAGCAAGGACAGATACGCAGTATTTT. Its protein product is CSVDEGLARTDTQYF.

This clone has just a few counts. The chain employs TRBV5-1 and TRBJ2-1, with D perhaps matching TRBD2 (6 bases). Trimming cost V 1 base and J 4 bases, with 12 bases left between them. The CDR3 extends over 15 amino acids. Germline lookup yields CDR1 SGHRS and CDR2 YFSETQ. CDR3 bases: TGCGCCAGCAGCTTGTGGTCGGAGGGGTACAATGAGCAGTTCTTC. It is translated as CASSLWSEGYNEQFF.

The chain combines TRBV29-1 with TRBJ2-5; tentative D call: TRBD1 (6 bases). The CDR3 contains 13 residues. V lost 4 bases and J lost 2, with 11 bases in between. Looked up from germline, CDR1 is SQVTM and CDR2 is ANQGSEA. The CDR3 nucleotides are TGCAGCGTTGTACAGGGAAAGCAAGAGACCCAGTACTTC. As protein: CSVVQGKQETQYF. Looking up the rest from reference TRBV29-1 and TRBJ2-5 gives the full variable domain: SAVISQKPSRDICQRGTSLTIQCQVDSQVTMMFWYRQQPGQSLTLIATANQGSEATYESGFVIDKFPISRPNLTFSTLTVSNMSPEDSSIYLCSVVQGKQETQYFGPGTRLLVL.